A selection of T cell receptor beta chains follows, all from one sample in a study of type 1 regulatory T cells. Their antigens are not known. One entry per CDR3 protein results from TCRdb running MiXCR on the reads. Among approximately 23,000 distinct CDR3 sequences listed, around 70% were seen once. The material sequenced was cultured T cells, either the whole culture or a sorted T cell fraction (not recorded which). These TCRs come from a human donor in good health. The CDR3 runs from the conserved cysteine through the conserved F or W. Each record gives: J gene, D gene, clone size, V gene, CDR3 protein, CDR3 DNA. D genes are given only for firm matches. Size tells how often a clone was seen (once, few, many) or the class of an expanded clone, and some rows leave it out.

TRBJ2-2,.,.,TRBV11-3,CASSLRWGLMTGELFF,TGTGCCAGCAGCTTGAGGTGGGGCCTGATGACCGGGGAGCTGTTTTTT
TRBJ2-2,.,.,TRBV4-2,CASSQVEQGATGELFF,TGTGCCAGCAGCCAAGTTGAGCAGGGAGCCACCGGGGAGCTGTTTTTT
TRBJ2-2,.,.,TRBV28,CASGGHTNTGELFF,TGTGCCAGCGGAGGACATACGAACACCGGGGAGCTGTTTTTT
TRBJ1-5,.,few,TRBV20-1,CSAGDMSAQPQHF,TGCAGTGCTGGAGACATGAGCGCTCAGCCCCAGCATTTT
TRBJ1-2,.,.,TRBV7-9,CASSLARGGHYGYTF,TGTGCCAGCAGCTTAGCGCGGGGGGGACACTATGGCTACACCTTC
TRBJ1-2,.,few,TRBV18,CASSRITEDINYGYTF,TGTGCCAGCTCACGCATAACGGAGGATATTAACTATGGCTACACCTTC
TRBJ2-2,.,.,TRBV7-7,CASSPGTSITGELFF,TGTGCTAGCAGCCCCGGGACATCCATCACCGGGGAGCTGTTTTTT
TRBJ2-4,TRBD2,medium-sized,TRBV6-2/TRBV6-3,CASRDPSGGQLNIQYF,TGTGCCAGCAGGGATCCCAGCGGGGGCCAACTAAACATTCAGTACTTC
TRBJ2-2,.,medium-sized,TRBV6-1,CASSGVFGANTGELFF,TGTGCCAGCAGTGGTGTTTTCGGGGCAAACACCGGGGAGCTGTTTTTT
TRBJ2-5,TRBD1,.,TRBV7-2,CASSPDRGRGTQYF,TGTGCCAGCAGCCCAGACAGGGGGCGTGGGACCCAGTACTTC
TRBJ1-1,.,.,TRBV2,CASSKYTEAFF,TGTGCCAGCAGCAAATACACTGAAGCTTTCTTT
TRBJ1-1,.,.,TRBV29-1,CSVRERRTEAFF,TGCAGCGTTCGGGAGAGGCGGACTGAAGCTTTCTTT
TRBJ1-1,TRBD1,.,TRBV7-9,CASSLKGQGRGTEAFF,TGTGCCAGCAGCTTAAAGGGACAGGGGAGAGGGACTGAAGCTTTCTTT
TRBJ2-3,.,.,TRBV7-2,CASSGGIKGYTQYF,TGTGCCAGCAGCGGGGGAATCAAGGGGTATACGCAGTATTTT
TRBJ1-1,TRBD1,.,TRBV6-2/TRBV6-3,CASSYRFGQGMNTEAFF,TGTGCCAGCAGTTACCGCTTTGGACAGGGGATGAACACTGAAGCTTTCTTT
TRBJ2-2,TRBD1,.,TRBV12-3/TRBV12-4,CASSFITGGTGELFF,TGTGCCAGCAGTTTCATTACAGGGGGCACCGGGGAGCTGTTTTTT
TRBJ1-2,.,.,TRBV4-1,CASSQGLGYGYTF,TGCGCCAGCAGCCAAGGGTTAGGCTATGGCTACACCTTC
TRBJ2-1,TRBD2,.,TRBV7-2,CASSWTSGGGEQFF,TGTGCCAGCAGCTGGACTAGCGGGGGGGGAGAGCAGTTCTTC
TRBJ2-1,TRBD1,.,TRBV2,CASSPTTGLVFF,TGTGCCAGCAGCCCCACGACAGGGTTGGTGTTCTTC
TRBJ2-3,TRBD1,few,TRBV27,CASRRTGTDTQYF,TGTGCCAGCAGAAGGACAGGGACAGATACGCAGTATTTT
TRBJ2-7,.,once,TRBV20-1,CSARFGGPYEQYF,TGCAGTGCTAGATTCGGGGGACCCTACGAGCAGTACTTC
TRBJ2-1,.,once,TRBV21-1,CASSKGGGGAVNEQFF,TGTGCCAGCAGCAAAGGGGGCGGGGGGGCGGTCAATGAGCAGTTCTTC
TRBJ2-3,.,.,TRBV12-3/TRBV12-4,CASSSRGPSTDTQYF,TGTGCCAGCAGTTCCCGGGGGCCTAGCACAGATACGCAGTATTTT
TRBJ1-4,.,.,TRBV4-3,CASSQDLGGTTNEKLFF,TGCGCCAGCAGCCAAGATCTCGGGGGGACAACTAATGAAAAACTGTTTTTT
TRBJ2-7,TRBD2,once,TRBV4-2,CASSQDLTSRYEQYF,TGTGCCAGCAGCCAAGATTTGACTAGCCGCTACGAGCAGTACTTC
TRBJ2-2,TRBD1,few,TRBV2,CASNGQGNTGELFF,TGTGCCAGCAACGGACAGGGAAACACCGGGGAGCTGTTTTTT
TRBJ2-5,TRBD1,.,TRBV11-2,CASNHGGFGQGGMSETQYF,TGTGCCAGCAACCATGGGGGCTTCGGACAGGGGGGAATGAGTGAGACCCAGTACTTC
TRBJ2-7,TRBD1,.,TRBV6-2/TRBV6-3,CASSSGQGLPDEQYF,TGTGCCAGCAGTTCCGGACAGGGCCTACCTGACGAGCAGTACTTC
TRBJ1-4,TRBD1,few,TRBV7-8,CASSWTGTNEKLFF,TGTGCCAGCAGCTGGACAGGCACTAATGAAAAACTGTTTTTT
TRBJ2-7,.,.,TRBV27,CASSLNPSRSYEQYF,TGTGCCAGCAGTTTAAATCCTAGCCGTTCCTACGAGCAGTACTTC
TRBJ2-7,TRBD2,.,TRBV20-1,CSARVVGGGIYEQYF,TGCAGTGCTAGAGTAGTTGGCGGGGGAATCTACGAGCAGTACTTC
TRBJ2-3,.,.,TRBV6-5,CASSYSLGWRDTQYF,TGTGCCAGCAGTTACTCCTTGGGATGGAGAGATACGCAGTATTTT
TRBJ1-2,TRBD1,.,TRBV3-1,CASTQGGQNYGYTF,TGTGCCAGCACTCAAGGGGGCCAGAACTATGGCTACACCTTC
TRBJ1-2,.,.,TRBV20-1,CSAEEGYTF,TGCAGTGCCGAGGAGGGCTACACCTTC
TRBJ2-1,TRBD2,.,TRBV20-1,CSGGGSSEHNEQFF,TGCAGTGGCGGGGGGTCGTCAGAACACAATGAGCAGTTCTTC
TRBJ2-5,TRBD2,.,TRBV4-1,CASSLGLAGVETQYF,TGCGCCAGCTCGCTGGGGCTAGCGGGGGTAGAGACCCAGTACTTC
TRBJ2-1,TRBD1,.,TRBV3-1,CASSRGTEYNEQFF,TGTGCCAGCAGCCGTGGGACAGAATACAATGAGCAGTTCTTC
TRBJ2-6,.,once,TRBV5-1,CASRPQVNSGANVLTF,TGCGCCAGCAGGCCACAGGTGAATTCTGGGGCCAACGTCCTGACTTTC
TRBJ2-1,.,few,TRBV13,CASSRQGRSYNEQFF,TGTGCCAGCAGCCGCCAAGGAAGGTCCTACAATGAGCAGTTCTTC